The present entry profiles one TCR beta chain with its context. Six replicates per PBMC sample, mostly from 480 ng of genomic DNA. Method: immunoSEQ multiplex PCR; TCRdb's copy keeps in-frame clones and lacks some. The repertoire holds some 29,000 clones, with about 80% as singletons. These data originate in a study of neoadjuvant anti-PD-1 for oral cavity cancer. Germline-derived CDR1 and CDR2 are SGHTA and FQGNSA. This CDR3 is 14 amino acids long. The germline V and J ends were trimmed by 5 bases and 6 bases, with 17 bases remaining between them. Time point denoted: after neoadjuvant nivolumab, at surgical resection.

The sequences come from PBMCs, collected after nivolumab (anti-PD-1) treatment. The J gene is TRBJ2-7, the V gene TRBV7-2; D tentatively reads TRBD1 or TRBD2 (5 bases each). This clonotype was obtained from a person between 40 and 79 years old with oral cavity squamous cell carcinoma. CDR3 DNA: TGTGCCAGCAGCCGGACTCCGTTTGGGGGCGAGCAGTACTTC. Translating gives CASSRTPFGGEQYF.